The source of this T cell receptor (beta chain) is a study of T cells in Graves' hyperthyroidism and ophthalmopathy (dated by TCRdb to the late 2010s). General notes on the study: Peripheral blood was collected at initial diagnosis, before any treatment. A discovery cohort of roughly 100 patients, roughly 45 with Graves' ophthalmopathy and 55 to 60 with stable Graves' hyperthyroidism, was used to find distinguishing TCR V-J signatures. An independent validation cohort of around 19 hyperthyroidism patients and 17 patients who later progressed to ophthalmopathy tested prospective prediction of ophthalmopathy. The 75 to 100 discovery patients were randomly split 7:3 into training and test sets. In six Graves' hyperthyroidism patients, the study also compared T-cell repertoires from thyroid tissue with T-cell repertoires from blood. After sampling, hyperthyroidism patients received methimazole starting at 30 mg daily, and ophthalmopathy patients received high-dose intravenous methylprednisolone. The paper describes TCR Vbeta CDR3 sequencing of around 140 peripheral blood samples, made up of some 42 ophthalmopathy patients, approximately 73 hyperthyroidism patients and 17 progressor patients.

V is pruned by 6 bases and J by 7 bases, leaving 4 bases of the junction without a gene match. Including cysteine and phenylalanine, the CDR3 has 13 amino acids. Only the CDR3 region is kept as DNA, spanning 39 bases read in frame from base 1. Taken from the germline V gene, the CDR1 and CDR2 loops are SQVTM and ANQGSEA. About this clonotype itself: Its antigen has not been determined. There are no base qualities to consult, and no much larger clone falls within one base.

Overall results and qualifications from the work: A 13 V-J signature model separated ophthalmopathy from stable hyperthyroidism, with 87.88% sensitivity and 81% to 82% specificity in cross-validation and 80%/75% in testing. In validation, the model predicted progression to ophthalmopathy with approximately 71% sensitivity and roughly 75% specificity, a median of approximately 6.5 months before onset. Most expanded thyroid clonotypes (frequency above 0.001) were also detected in blood, a finding suggesting that blood repertoires may reflect thyroid immune responses. No statistical method was used to fix the sample size in advance, and group allocation was not hidden from the investigators.

Hyperthyroidism patients were aged 18 to 65 years and newly diagnosed, with disease duration of less than 2 months. The study excluded patients with uncontrolled infections, other autoimmune diseases, pregnancy or lactation. Diagnoses were based on clinical symptoms, serum thyroxine and TRAb, thyroid ultrasound and orbital computed tomography. For progressor patients, blood was drawn at the first diagnosis of hyperthyroidism, before any ophthalmopathy symptoms had appeared. PBMCs were separated from 7.5 to 10 ml of fresh peripheral blood using Ficoll-Paque density gradient centrifugation. Progressor patients were defined as those initially diagnosed with Graves' hyperthyroidism in whom ophthalmopathy developed during follow-up. Total RNA was extracted using Trizol reagent, and RNA quality was assessed on an Agilent 2100 Bioanalyzer. The TCR beta CDR3 regions were amplified from the RNA transcripts. The first round of RT-PCR for the TCR CDR3 was performed with the HTBI primer set and the Qiagen OneStep RT-PCR kit. Libraries were constructed in a second round of multiplex PCR, after which size selection and purification were carried out. Sequencing of the libraries was done on an Illumina HiSeq2000 using paired-end 100 bp reads. As for the authors' bioinformatics: SOAPnuke was used to process the raw data, removing reads that contained adapters or uncalled bases, had a mean Phred below 15, or lacked an exact match to the constant primer or identifier. High-quality paired reads were merged with COPE v1.2.5, and unique nucleotide sequences were defined as clonotypes. Clonotypes were aligned to IMGT TRBV, TRBD and TRBJ reference segments using MiTCR v1.1. Only V-J combinations with frequency above 0.0001, covering roughly 99% of repertoires, were analysed. A TCS score was defined as the ratio of F50 (clonal expansion) to E x V (chaos), with BLOSUM62-based TCRdist applied between CDR3 peptides within each V-J. Welch's t-statistics and random forest reduced 500 to 650 V-J features to roughly 13, which were used in a naive Bayes classifier (R e1071). Using fastp at Q25 and MiXCR, TCRdb reprocessed the public reads and kept productive beta chains. Each entry is one CDR3 protein sequence, shown with its most common DNA and genes. None of the V and J calls come from the authors' own analysis; TCRdb made them. The sample table holds 650,000 to 850,000 distinct CDR3 sequences, of which around 20% were seen once. The leading ten clones occupy over 15% of the sample.

The chain is assembled from TRBV29-1 and TRBJ1-6, with 9 central nucleotides matching TRBD1. Input material: blood. The TCR originated in a woman between 45 and 60 years old with Graves' hyperthyroidism that later progressed to Graves' ophthalmopathy. The nucleotide sequence is TGCAGCGTGGGGGACAGGGAGAATTCACCCCTCCACTTT. Translated, this gives CSVGDRENSPLHF.